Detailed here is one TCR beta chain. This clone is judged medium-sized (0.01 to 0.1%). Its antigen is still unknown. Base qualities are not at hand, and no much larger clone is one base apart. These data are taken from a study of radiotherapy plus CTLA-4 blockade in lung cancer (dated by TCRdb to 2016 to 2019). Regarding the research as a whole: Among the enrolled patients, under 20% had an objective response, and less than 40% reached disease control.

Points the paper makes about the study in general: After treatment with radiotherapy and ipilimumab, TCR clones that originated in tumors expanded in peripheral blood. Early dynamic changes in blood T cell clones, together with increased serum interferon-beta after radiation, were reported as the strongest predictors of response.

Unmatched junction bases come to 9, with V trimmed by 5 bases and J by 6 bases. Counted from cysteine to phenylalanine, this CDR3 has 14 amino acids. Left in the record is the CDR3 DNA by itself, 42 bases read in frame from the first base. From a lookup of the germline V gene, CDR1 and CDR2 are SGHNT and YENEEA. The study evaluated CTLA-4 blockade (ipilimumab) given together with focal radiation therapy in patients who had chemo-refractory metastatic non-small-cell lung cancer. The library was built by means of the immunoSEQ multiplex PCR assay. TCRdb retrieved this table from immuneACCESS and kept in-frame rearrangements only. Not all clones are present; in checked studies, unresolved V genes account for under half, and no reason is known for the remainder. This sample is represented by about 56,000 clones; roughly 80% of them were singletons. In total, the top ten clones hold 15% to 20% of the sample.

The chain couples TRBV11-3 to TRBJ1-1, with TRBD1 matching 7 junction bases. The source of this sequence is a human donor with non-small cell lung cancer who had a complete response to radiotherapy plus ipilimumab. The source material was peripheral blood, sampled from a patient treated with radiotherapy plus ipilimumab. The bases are TGTGCCAGCAGCCCCGACAGGGATACAGCTGAAGCTTTCTTT. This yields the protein CASSPDRDTAEAFF. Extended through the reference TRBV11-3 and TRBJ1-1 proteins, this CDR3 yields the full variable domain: EAGVVQSPRYKIIEKKQPVAFWCNPISGHNTLYWYLQNLGQGPELLIRYENEEAVDDSQLPKDRFSAERLKGVDSTLKIQPAELGDSAVYLCASSPDRDTAEAFFGQGTRLTVV.